This record covers a single T cell receptor beta chain. These data belong to a study of blood T cell repertoires in COVID-19. As for the study in general: Acute and convalescent COVID-19 specimens originated in the United States, Italy and Spain. Sources were T cells, B-cell-depleted T cells, or PBMCs; the material itself was cDNA or gDNA.

In the authors' workflow: Estimates of nucleated cell counts were drawn from the amplification of reference gene primers. Assay used: immunoSEQ multiplex PCR; TCRdb lists only in-frame clones, some missing. D and trimming come from the DNA, and the V and J calls and clone size come from that table. The top ten hold 4% to 4.5% of the sample, which has 400,000 to 550,000 clones, roughly 89% seen once. CDR1 and CDR2 (germline): DFQATT, SNEGSKA (reference sequence). V gave up 3 bases and J gave up 10 bases, with 12 bases separating them. The CDR3 runs 11 residues. This rearrangement joins TRBV20-1 to TRBJ2-5, with TRBD1 as a possible D gene (5 bases). This clonotype was obtained from a woman aged 25-40 years with acute or convalescent COVID-19. Sequencing used peripheral blood. CDR3 nucleotide sequence: TGCAGTGCTAGCAAGCAGGGTGACCAGTACTTC. Translated, it gives CSASKQGDQYF.